The 7 T cell receptor beta chains listed next were all sequenced from one sample in a study of T cells in Graves' hyperthyroidism and ophthalmopathy. Amplification targeted TCR beta CDR3 regions from RNA transcripts. Researchers ran a first-round RT-PCR on the TCR CDR3 using the HTBI primer set. In TCRdb, the multiplex PCR reads were re-called with MiXCR into one record per CDR3 protein. The table includes around 520,000 distinct CDR3 sequences, 14% detected once. Sequenced: blood. These receptors all stem from a woman aged 40 to 50 with Graves' hyperthyroidism.

The chain couples TRBV7-2 to TRBJ1-1; maybe TRBD1 (5 bases). The germline CDR1 and CDR2 sequences are SGHTA and FQGNSA. The length of the CDR3 is 14 residues. V was shortened by 5 bases and J by 4 bases, with 14 bases between the two germline ends. The CDR3 DNA reads as TGTGCCAGCAGCCCGCCAGGGATACGCACTGAAGCTTTCTTT. It yields the protein CASSPPGIRTEAFF. Variable domain in full (rest from reference TRBV7-2 and TRBJ1-1): GAGVSQSPSNKVTEKGKDVELRCDPISGHTALYWYRQSLGQGLEFLIYFQGNSAPDKSGLPSDRFSAERTGGSVSTLTIQRTQQEDSAVYLCASSPPGIRTEAFFGQGTRLTVV.

Ten or more counts support this clonotype. The chain carries TRBV11-3 and TRBJ2-3; D gene ambiguous. CDR3 length: 16 amino acids. Germline CDR1 is SGHNT and CDR2 is YENEEA. Trimming shortened V by 1 base and J by 1 base, and 12 bases separated the two germline ends. The CDR3 DNA reads TGTGCCAGCAGCTTAGTAAGTGGCAGCCGCACAGATACGCAGTATTTT. Translation: CASSLVSGSRTDTQYF.

This clonotype has more than one count but fewer than ten. The V call is TRBV7-6, the J call TRBJ2-1; the match to TRBD2 covers 7 bases. Germline CDR1 SGHVS, CDR2 FNYEAQ. This CDR3 has 15 amino acids. The V segment lost 4 bases and the J segment 3 bases; nucleotides outside the gene matches: 6. The chain's CDR3 is CASSWQRGDYNEQFF. The CDR3 bases are TGTGCCAGCAGCTGGCAGCGGGGCGACTACAATGAGCAGTTCTTC. The whole variable domain, filled in from reference TRBV7-6 and TRBJ2-1, reads GAGVSQSPRYKVTKRGQDVALRCDPISGHVSLYWYRQALGQGPEFLTYFNYEAQQDKSGLPNDRFSAERPEGSISTLTIQRTEQRDSAMYRCASSWQRGDYNEQFFGPGTRLTVL.

The genes are TRBV4-2 and TRBJ1-2, with TRBD1 matching over 8 bases. The CDR3 length is 14 residues. With V trimmed by 4 bases and J by 3 bases, 4 bases remained unmatched. The germline V gene encodes CDR1 LGHNA and CDR2 YNFKEQ. This chain's CDR3 is CASSPQGAYYGYTF. The CDR3 bases are TGTGCCAGCAGCCCGCAGGGGGCCTACTATGGCTACACCTTC.

V and J are TRBV5-6 and TRBJ1-2; perhaps TRBD1 as D (5 bases). The CDR3 has 14 residues. CDR1 is SGHDT and CDR2 is YYEEEE in the germline V gene. Trimming pared 4 bases from V and 0 bases from J, leaving 10 bases between. The CDR3 DNA reads TGTGCCAGCAGCCCCGGGGCAGCTAACTATGGCTACACCTTC. Translated, it gives CASSPGAANYGYTF.

This clonotype has a handful of counts. This chain joins TRBV10-2 and TRBJ1-5; D remains ambiguous. Germline CDR1 WSHSY, CDR2 SAAADI. The CDR3 runs 14 residues. Trimming shortened V by 0 bases and J by 7 bases, and 10 bases separated the two germline ends. CDR3 sequence: CASSESSSRQPQHF. In DNA, the CDR3 is TGCGCCAGCAGTGAGTCGAGTAGCCGCCAGCCCCAGCATTTT.

This clonotype showed up many times. This chain connects TRBV28 to TRBJ2-7, with D unresolved. This CDR3 has 14 amino acids. Germline CDR1 and CDR2: MDHEN and SYDVKM. Trimming shortened V by 1 base and J by 6 bases, and 13 bases separated the two germline ends. The CDR3 DNA reads as TGTGCCAGCAGTTTATCACAGCGCCAAGGCGAGCAGTACTTC. Its protein is CASSLSQRQGEQYF.